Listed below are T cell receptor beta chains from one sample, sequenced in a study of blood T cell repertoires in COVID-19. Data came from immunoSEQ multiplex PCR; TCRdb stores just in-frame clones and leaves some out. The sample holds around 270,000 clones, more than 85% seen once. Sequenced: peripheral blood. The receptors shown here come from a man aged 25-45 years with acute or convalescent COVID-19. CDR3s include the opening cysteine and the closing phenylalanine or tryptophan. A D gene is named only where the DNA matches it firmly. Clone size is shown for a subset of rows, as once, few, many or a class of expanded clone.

CDR3 DNA: TGTGCCAGCAGTTCAGGGGGGAACACCGGGGAGCTGTTTTTT
CDR3 protein: CASSSGGNTGELFF
clone size: -
V gene: TRBV27
D gene: TRBD1
J gene: TRBJ2-2

CDR3 DNA: TGTGCCAGCAGTTACGGGCGAGATACGCAGTATTTT
CDR3 protein: CASSYGRDTQYF
clone size: -
V gene: TRBV6-5
D gene: -
J gene: TRBJ2-3

CDR3 DNA: TGTGCCAGCAGCTTAAGCGGGGAGGTCGTCGCTTTCTTT
CDR3 protein: CASSLSGEVVAFF
clone size: -
V gene: TRBV11-3
D gene: -
J gene: TRBJ1-1

CDR3 DNA: TGTGCTAGTATAACGGGGGGGGTTAACTATGGCTACACCTTC
CDR3 protein: CASITGGVNYGYTF
clone size: -
V gene: TRBV12-5
D gene: -
J gene: TRBJ1-2

CDR3 DNA: TGTGCCACCAGCCAAGGAGCCACGGGCAATCAGCCCCAGCATTTT
CDR3 protein: CATSQGATGNQPQHF
clone size: -
V gene: TRBV15
D gene: -
J gene: TRBJ1-5

CDR3 DNA: TGTGCCAGCAGTTTAGGTTACAGGACTGAAGCTTTCTTT
CDR3 protein: CASSLGYRTEAFF
clone size: few
V gene: TRBV12-3/TRBV12-4
D gene: -
J gene: TRBJ1-1

CDR3 DNA: TGTGCCACCAGCAGAGATCGGAGTCCCAGCAGTAACATTCAGTACTTC
CDR3 protein: CATSRDRSPSSNIQYF
clone size: -
V gene: TRBV15
D gene: -
J gene: TRBJ2-4

CDR3 DNA: TGTGCCAGCAGCCAGGCCCGACAGGGGGCGAAAAACATTCAGTACTTC
CDR3 protein: CASSQARQGAKNIQYF
clone size: -
V gene: TRBV7-9
D gene: TRBD1
J gene: TRBJ2-4

CDR3 DNA: TGCGCCAGCAGCCAAGTTACAGCTGGAAACACCATATATTTT
CDR3 protein: CASSQVTAGNTIYF
clone size: -
V gene: TRBV4-1
D gene: -
J gene: TRBJ1-3

CDR3 DNA: TGTGCCAGCAGCAGAACCACTGGACAGGGGGTAACTCATGAAAAACTGTTTTTT
CDR3 protein: CASSRTTGQGVTHEKLFF
clone size: -
V gene: TRBV5-6
D gene: TRBD1
J gene: TRBJ1-4

CDR3 DNA: TGTGCCAGCAGCCCCTATACCGGAACACAGTACCAAGAGACCCAGTACTTC
CDR3 protein: CASSPYTGTQYQETQYF
clone size: -
V gene: TRBV9
D gene: -
J gene: TRBJ2-5

CDR3 DNA: TGTGCCAGCAGCCAGATGGGCCAACCCTCCTACGAGCAGTACTTC
CDR3 protein: CASSQMGQPSYEQYF
clone size: -
V gene: TRBV3-1/TRBV3-2
D gene: -
J gene: TRBJ2-7

CDR3 DNA: TGTGCCAGCAGTTTATATCGGGGGGCGTCGGGAGGATCACCCCTCCACTTT
CDR3 protein: CASSLYRGASGGSPLHF
clone size: -
V gene: TRBV27
D gene: -
J gene: TRBJ1-6

CDR3 DNA: TGTGCCAGCACCCCCGGGGGGGGCAGAGGAGGCTACACCTTC
CDR3 protein: CASTPGGGRGGYTF
clone size: -
V gene: TRBV6-5
D gene: -
J gene: TRBJ1-2

CDR3 DNA: TGTGCCAGCACCGCTATTGCAGGGACTCAAGCTAACTATGGCTACACCTTC
CDR3 protein: CASTAIAGTQANYGYTF
clone size: -
V gene: TRBV28
D gene: -
J gene: TRBJ1-2

CDR3 DNA: TGTGCCAGCAGCGTAGGCGGGCGGGAGTTCTACAATGAGCAGTTCTTC
CDR3 protein: CASSVGGREFYNEQFF
clone size: -
V gene: TRBV9
D gene: TRBD2
J gene: TRBJ2-1

CDR3 DNA: TGTGCCACCAGTGCCGGACTTCCCAATCAGCCCCAGCATTTT
CDR3 protein: CATSAGLPNQPQHF
clone size: once
V gene: TRBV24-1
D gene: -
J gene: TRBJ1-5

CDR3 DNA: TGCGCCAGCAGCACGGGACTAGCGGGGGGTAGCTCCTACAATGAGCAGTTCTTC
CDR3 protein: CASSTGLAGGSSYNEQFF
clone size: few
V gene: TRBV5-1
D gene: TRBD2
J gene: TRBJ2-1

CDR3 DNA: TGTGCCAGCAGCTTACGGGACAGGGGACCCTACGAGCAGTACTTC
CDR3 protein: CASSLRDRGPYEQYF
clone size: -
V gene: TRBV11-2
D gene: TRBD1
J gene: TRBJ2-7

CDR3 DNA: TGTGCCAGTAGTATAGACGGTTTGCAGCCCCAGCATTTT
CDR3 protein: CASSIDGLQPQHF
clone size: -
V gene: TRBV19
D gene: -
J gene: TRBJ1-5

CDR3 DNA: TGTGCCAGCAGTTTGGTAGCCACTGGTGAAAAACTGTTTTTT
CDR3 protein: CASSLVATGEKLFF
clone size: -
V gene: TRBV27
D gene: -
J gene: TRBJ1-4

CDR3 DNA: TGTGCCAGCAGCTTAGATGGGACAGGGTATTACAATGAGCAGTTCTTC
CDR3 protein: CASSLDGTGYYNEQFF
clone size: -
V gene: TRBV11-3
D gene: TRBD1
J gene: TRBJ2-1

CDR3 DNA: TGTGCCACCAGTGATCCATCAGGTATCCAAGAGACCCAGTACTTC
CDR3 protein: CATSDPSGIQETQYF
clone size: -
V gene: TRBV24-1
D gene: -
J gene: TRBJ2-5

CDR3 DNA: TGTGCCAGCAGTCCCCTGGGACAATACCTAGGCGCCGGGGAGCTGTTTTTT
CDR3 protein: CASSPLGQYLGAGELFF
clone size: -
V gene: TRBV28
D gene: -
J gene: TRBJ2-2

CDR3 DNA: TGTGCCAGCAGCCAAACTTGGGAGACAGATACGCAGTATTTT
CDR3 protein: CASSQTWETDTQYF
clone size: -
V gene: TRBV3-1/TRBV3-2
D gene: -
J gene: TRBJ2-3

CDR3 DNA: TGTGCCAGCAGCTTAGCAGGGAGGCTAGGGATTGAGCAGTTCTTC
CDR3 protein: CASSLAGRLGIEQFF
clone size: -
V gene: TRBV7-9
D gene: -
J gene: TRBJ2-1

CDR3 DNA: TGTGCCAGCAGTTACCGGGACGAGCAGTACTTC
CDR3 protein: CASSYRDEQYF
clone size: -
V gene: TRBV6-6
D gene: -
J gene: TRBJ2-7

CDR3 DNA: TGTGCCAGCAGTTTCGTCCCGCTAGGGACAGGGGAATTTTTAACAGATACGCAGTATTTT
CDR3 protein: CASSFVPLGTGEFLTDTQYF
clone size: -
V gene: TRBV27
D gene: TRBD1
J gene: TRBJ2-3

CDR3 DNA: TGCAGCGTTGGAGACAGGGGCGATGGCTACACCTTC
CDR3 protein: CSVGDRGDGYTF
clone size: -
V gene: TRBV29-1
D gene: TRBD1
J gene: TRBJ1-2

CDR3 DNA: TGTGCCAGCAGTTTTTCGGCGGTAGTGGCTATGGAGCCCCAGCATTTT
CDR3 protein: CASSFSAVVAMEPQHF
clone size: -
V gene: TRBV28
D gene: -
J gene: TRBJ1-5

CDR3 DNA: TGTGCCAGCAGTTTTGGGACTGGAGGTAATCAGCCCCAGCATTTT
CDR3 protein: CASSFGTGGNQPQHF
clone size: -
V gene: TRBV28
D gene: -
J gene: TRBJ1-5

CDR3 DNA: TGTGCCAGCAGTCCAGGGTTCGGTCCCTACGAGCAGTACTTC
CDR3 protein: CASSPGFGPYEQYF
clone size: -
V gene: TRBV6-5
D gene: -
J gene: TRBJ2-7

CDR3 DNA: TGTGCCAGCAGTGAAGCCGAGAGGGGGAACTATGGCTACACCTTC
CDR3 protein: CASSEAERGNYGYTF
clone size: -
V gene: TRBV6-1
D gene: -
J gene: TRBJ1-2

CDR3 DNA: TGTGCCTGGAACCCGGGACAGACGAACACTGAAGCTTTCTTT
CDR3 protein: CAWNPGQTNTEAFF
clone size: -
V gene: TRBV30
D gene: TRBD1
J gene: TRBJ1-1

CDR3 DNA: TGTGCCACCAGCAGAGATAGACCGCGGACAGGGGACTTCTCTGGGGCCAACGTCCTGACTTTC
CDR3 protein: CATSRDRPRTGDFSGANVLTF
clone size: once
V gene: TRBV15
D gene: TRBD1
J gene: TRBJ2-6

CDR3 DNA: TGCGCCAGCAGCTTGCCAGAGGCAAGAGCTTTCTTT
CDR3 protein: CASSLPEARAFF
clone size: -
V gene: TRBV5-1
D gene: -
J gene: TRBJ1-1

CDR3 DNA: TGTGCCAGCAGCTTAGGCACAAATCTCGAGCAGTACTTC
CDR3 protein: CASSLGTNLEQYF
clone size: -
V gene: TRBV11-2
D gene: -
J gene: TRBJ2-7

CDR3 DNA: TGTGCCAGCAGCCAAGCGAGAAATACGCAGTATTTT
CDR3 protein: CASSQARNTQYF
clone size: -
V gene: TRBV3-1/TRBV3-2
D gene: -
J gene: TRBJ2-3

CDR3 DNA: TGTGCCACCCACGACAGGGCCGGGTATGGCTACACCTTC
CDR3 protein: CATHDRAGYGYTF
clone size: -
V gene: TRBV27
D gene: TRBD1
J gene: TRBJ1-2

CDR3 DNA: TGCGCCAGCAGCTTGGCGCTCACAGACCGAAGTGAAAAACTGTTTTTT
CDR3 protein: CASSLALTDRSEKLFF
clone size: -
V gene: TRBV5-1
D gene: -
J gene: TRBJ1-4

CDR3 DNA: TGCGCCAGCAGCCCCCTCCGAGGGAATCCCGACGAGCAGTACTTC
CDR3 protein: CASSPLRGNPDEQYF
clone size: once
V gene: TRBV5-1
D gene: -
J gene: TRBJ2-7

CDR3 DNA: TGTGCCAGCAGCCCCTCCGAAAGGGGGCGGTTCGATGGCTACACCTTC
CDR3 protein: CASSPSERGRFDGYTF
clone size: -
V gene: TRBV9
D gene: TRBD1
J gene: TRBJ1-2

CDR3 DNA: TGCGCCAGCAGGGTGGCAGGGGGTTCCTACGAGCAGTACTTC
CDR3 protein: CASRVAGGSYEQYF
clone size: -
V gene: TRBV4-1
D gene: TRBD1
J gene: TRBJ2-7

CDR3 DNA: TGTGCCAGCAGCTTGGAGGAAGTTCAGGGAGGCGAAAAACTGTTTTTT
CDR3 protein: CASSLEEVQGGEKLFF
clone size: -
V gene: TRBV5-5
D gene: -
J gene: TRBJ1-4

CDR3 DNA: TGTGCCAGCTCACCATTAAGGGGAGCGGGAGGCGGACCGACTAGCACAGATACGCAGTATTTT
CDR3 protein: CASSPLRGAGGGPTSTDTQYF
clone size: -
V gene: TRBV18
D gene: TRBD2
J gene: TRBJ2-3

CDR3 DNA: TGTGCCAGCAGTTGGGACTTACTTTCCGAGCAGTACTTC
CDR3 protein: CASSWDLLSEQYF
clone size: few
V gene: TRBV6-5
D gene: -
J gene: TRBJ2-7

CDR3 DNA: TGTGCCACCAGCGGACTGACGACAGGATGGACGACCGGGGAGCTGTTTTTT
CDR3 protein: CATSGLTTGWTTGELFF
clone size: -
V gene: TRBV15
D gene: -
J gene: TRBJ2-2

CDR3 DNA: TGTGCCTGGAGCTTTGCAACTAATGAAAAACTGTTTTTT
CDR3 protein: CAWSFATNEKLFF
clone size: -
V gene: TRBV30
D gene: -
J gene: TRBJ1-4

CDR3 DNA: TGTGCCAGCAGTTTATCCGGGACAGGAGGCTACGAGCAGTACTTC
CDR3 protein: CASSLSGTGGYEQYF
clone size: -
V gene: TRBV27
D gene: TRBD1
J gene: TRBJ2-7

CDR3 DNA: TGTGCCAGCAGCCCGGGTGGGGGCAGCAATGAGCAGTTCTTC
CDR3 protein: CASSPGGGSNEQFF
clone size: -
V gene: TRBV7-3
D gene: -
J gene: TRBJ2-1

CDR3 DNA: TGTGCCAGCAGCCAGACGGTCCAAAGGGGGGGCTACACCTTC
CDR3 protein: CASSQTVQRGGYTF
clone size: once
V gene: TRBV4-2
D gene: -
J gene: TRBJ1-2

CDR3 DNA: TGTGCCTGGAGTGTTGGACTAGCGCTAACCTACGAGCAGTACTTC
CDR3 protein: CAWSVGLALTYEQYF
clone size: -
V gene: TRBV30
D gene: TRBD2
J gene: TRBJ2-7